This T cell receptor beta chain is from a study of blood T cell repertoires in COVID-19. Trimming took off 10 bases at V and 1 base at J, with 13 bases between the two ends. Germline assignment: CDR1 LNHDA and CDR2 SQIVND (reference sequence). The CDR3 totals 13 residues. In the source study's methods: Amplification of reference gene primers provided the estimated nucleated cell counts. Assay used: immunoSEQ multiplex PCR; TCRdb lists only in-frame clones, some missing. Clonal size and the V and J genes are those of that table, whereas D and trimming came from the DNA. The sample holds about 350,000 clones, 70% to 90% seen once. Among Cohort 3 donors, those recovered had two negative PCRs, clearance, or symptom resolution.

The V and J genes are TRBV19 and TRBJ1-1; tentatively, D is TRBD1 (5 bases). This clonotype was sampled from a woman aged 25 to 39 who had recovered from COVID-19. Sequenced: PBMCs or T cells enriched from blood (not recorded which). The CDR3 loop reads CATAQGKNTEAFF. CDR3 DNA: TGTGCCACCGCCCAGGGAAAGAACACTGAAGCTTTCTTT. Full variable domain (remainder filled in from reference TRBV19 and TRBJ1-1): DGGITQSPKYLFRKEGQNVTLSCEQNLNHDAMYWYRQDPGQGLRLIYYSQIVNDFQKGDIAEGYSVSREKKESFPLTVTSAQKNPTAFYLCATAQGKNTEAFFGQGTRLTVV.